A selection of T cell receptor beta chains follows, all from one sample in a study of blood T cell repertoires in COVID-19. TCRdb's table, derived via immunoSEQ multiplex PCR, lists solely in-frame clones and lacks some. Of 200,000 to 250,000 clones listed, around nine tenths are singletons. The sequenced material came from peripheral blood. The receptors shown here come from a woman aged 70-85 years with active or convalescent COVID-19. Both conserved end residues are part of each CDR3. The order of the fields is J gene, clone size, D gene, V gene, CDR3 length, CDR3 DNA, CDR3 protein. D genes are given only for firm matches. Clone sizes are given selectively: once, few, many, or a class where the clone is expanded.

j_gene: TRBJ2-3; abundance: NA; d_gene: NA; v_gene: TRBV6-1; len: 15; CDR3nt: TGTGCCAGCAGTGAATTGGTAACTAGCACAGATACGCAGTATTTT; CDR3aa: CASSELVTSTDTQYF
j_gene: TRBJ1-2; abundance: NA; d_gene: NA; v_gene: TRBV29-1; len: 12; CDR3nt: TGCAGCGGGAAAGGGAGTAACTATGGCTACACCTTC; CDR3aa: CSGKGSNYGYTF
j_gene: TRBJ1-1; abundance: NA; d_gene: NA; v_gene: TRBV18; len: 15; CDR3nt: TGTGCCAGCTCACCTGTGACTCTAGGGAACACTGAAGCTTTCTTT; CDR3aa: CASSPVTLGNTEAFF
j_gene: TRBJ1-2; abundance: NA; d_gene: NA; v_gene: TRBV24-1; len: 17; CDR3nt: TGTGCCACCCAATTTCGGTGGCAGCCCAAAGCGGCCGAGGGCTACACCTTC; CDR3aa: CATQFRWQPKAAEGYTF
j_gene: TRBJ1-3; abundance: NA; d_gene: NA; v_gene: TRBV4-3; len: 16; CDR3nt: TGCGCCAGCAGCCAAGAAACAGGGATAACTGGAAACACCATATATTTT; CDR3aa: CASSQETGITGNTIYF
j_gene: TRBJ1-5; abundance: NA; d_gene: TRBD1; v_gene: TRBV6-6; len: 17; CDR3nt: TGTGCCAGCAGTCGAACTAGGACAGGGGCGAGCAATCAGCCCCAGCATTTT; CDR3aa: CASSRTRTGASNQPQHF
j_gene: TRBJ2-7; abundance: NA; d_gene: NA; v_gene: TRBV19; len: 13; CDR3nt: TGTGCCAGTAGGGAGGTGGGGAATTACGAGCAGTACTTC; CDR3aa: CASREVGNYEQYF
j_gene: TRBJ1-2; abundance: NA; d_gene: NA; v_gene: TRBV11-2; len: 14; CDR3nt: TGTGCCAGCAGCTCCCACACAGGGCGCTATGGCTACACCTTC; CDR3aa: CASSSHTGRYGYTF
j_gene: TRBJ1-1; abundance: NA; d_gene: TRBD1; v_gene: TRBV6-2/TRBV6-3; len: 13; CDR3nt: TGTGCCAGCAGTTATCAGGGGGGAACTGAAGCTTTCTTT; CDR3aa: CASSYQGGTEAFF
j_gene: TRBJ1-1; abundance: NA; d_gene: NA; v_gene: TRBV6-5; len: 13; CDR3nt: TGTGCCAGCAGTTACAGGGGCGGTACTGAAGCTTTCTTT; CDR3aa: CASSYRGGTEAFF
j_gene: TRBJ1-5; abundance: NA; d_gene: NA; v_gene: TRBV11-2; len: 15; CDR3nt: TGTGCCAGCAGCTTAGGATTATCTCGGGTCCAGCCCCAGCATTTT; CDR3aa: CASSLGLSRVQPQHF
j_gene: TRBJ1-1; abundance: NA; d_gene: NA; v_gene: TRBV18; len: 14; CDR3nt: TGTGCCAGCTCACCGCGGGGAATGAACACTGAAGCTTTCTTT; CDR3aa: CASSPRGMNTEAFF
j_gene: TRBJ1-2; abundance: once; d_gene: TRBD1; v_gene: TRBV19; len: 14; CDR3nt: TGTGCCAGTAGCAATACAGGGGGGAGCTATGGCTACACCTTC; CDR3aa: CASSNTGGSYGYTF
j_gene: TRBJ1-2; abundance: NA; d_gene: TRBD1; v_gene: TRBV12-3/TRBV12-4; len: 13; CDR3nt: TGTGCCAGCAGCCTGAACCGGGACAGTGGCTACACCTTC; CDR3aa: CASSLNRDSGYTF
j_gene: TRBJ2-5; abundance: NA; d_gene: TRBD1; v_gene: TRBV5-4; len: 16; CDR3nt: TGTGCCAGCAGCTTGGATGGGACAGGGGGGCAAGAGACCCAGTACTTC; CDR3aa: CASSLDGTGGQETQYF
j_gene: TRBJ1-1; abundance: NA; d_gene: NA; v_gene: TRBV28; len: 13; CDR3nt: TGTGCCAGCAGGGGGCCAACGCACACTGAAGCTTTCTTT; CDR3aa: CASRGPTHTEAFF
j_gene: TRBJ2-1; abundance: NA; d_gene: TRBD1; v_gene: TRBV2; len: 14; CDR3nt: TGTGCCAGCAGGGAGACAGGGTCAGTCAATGAGCAGTTCTTC; CDR3aa: CASRETGSVNEQFF
j_gene: TRBJ1-2; abundance: once; d_gene: TRBD1; v_gene: TRBV19; len: 14; CDR3nt: TGTGCCAGTAGTTTCCGGACAGGGGGTGGTGGCTACACCTTC; CDR3aa: CASSFRTGGGGYTF
j_gene: TRBJ1-2; abundance: NA; d_gene: NA; v_gene: TRBV6-2/TRBV6-3; len: 16; CDR3nt: TGTGCCAGCAGCTCCCACCAGGGGCTCCCTTTCTATGGCTACACCTTC; CDR3aa: CASSSHQGLPFYGYTF
j_gene: TRBJ1-2; abundance: NA; d_gene: NA; v_gene: TRBV7-9; len: 14; CDR3nt: TGTGCCAGCAGCTTAGCGCAGGCAGGCTATGGCTACACCTTC; CDR3aa: CASSLAQAGYGYTF
j_gene: TRBJ1-1; abundance: few; d_gene: NA; v_gene: TRBV5-1; len: 16; CDR3nt: TGCGCCAGCAGCGGCGACGGCGGGGATCCCTACACTGAAGCTTTCTTT; CDR3aa: CASSGDGGDPYTEAFF
j_gene: TRBJ2-7; abundance: NA; d_gene: TRBD1; v_gene: TRBV5-4; len: 17; CDR3nt: TGTGCCAGCAGCCTCCATCTCGTGGGACAGGGACACTACGAGCAGTACTTC; CDR3aa: CASSLHLVGQGHYEQYF
j_gene: TRBJ2-5; abundance: NA; d_gene: TRBD2; v_gene: TRBV14; len: 14; CDR3nt: TGTGCCAGCAGCCCGTTGGCTAGCGGGGGTTCCCAGTACTTC; CDR3aa: CASSPLASGGSQYF
j_gene: TRBJ1-3; abundance: NA; d_gene: TRBD1; v_gene: TRBV7-9; len: 15; CDR3nt: TGTGCCAGCAGCTCCTACAGGGGGACTGGAAACACCATATATTTT; CDR3aa: CASSSYRGTGNTIYF
j_gene: TRBJ2-5; abundance: NA; d_gene: NA; v_gene: TRBV24-1; len: 17; CDR3nt: TGTGCCACCAGTGAGCGGGACGGGACCTCCCTAAGGGAGACCCAGTACTTC; CDR3aa: CATSERDGTSLRETQYF
j_gene: TRBJ1-5; abundance: NA; d_gene: NA; v_gene: TRBV10-1; len: 15; CDR3nt: TGCGCCAGCAGTGAGTACACCTTCCAAAATCAGCCCCAGCATTTT; CDR3aa: CASSEYTFQNQPQHF
j_gene: TRBJ1-6; abundance: NA; d_gene: NA; v_gene: TRBV19; len: 14; CDR3nt: TGTGCCAGTAGCGCCGTGCGGGGGGATTCACCCCTCCACTTT; CDR3aa: CASSAVRGDSPLHF
j_gene: TRBJ2-2; abundance: NA; d_gene: NA; v_gene: TRBV7-6; len: 18; CDR3nt: TGTGCCAGCAGCTCGGAAGTTTGGGGGATACAGGGAACCGGGGAGCTGTTTTTT; CDR3aa: CASSSEVWGIQGTGELFF
j_gene: TRBJ1-3; abundance: once; d_gene: NA; v_gene: TRBV29-1; len: 13; CDR3nt: TGCAGCGTTCGGAGGGGATCTGGAAACACCATATATTTT; CDR3aa: CSVRRGSGNTIYF
j_gene: TRBJ1-4; abundance: NA; d_gene: NA; v_gene: TRBV6-5; len: 12; CDR3nt: TGTGCCAGCAGGGCCCTTGTGGGCAAACTGTTTTTT; CDR3aa: CASRALVGKLFF
j_gene: TRBJ2-3; abundance: once; d_gene: TRBD1; v_gene: TRBV19; len: 16; CDR3nt: TGTGCCAGTAGTCGTCGGACAGGAAAACGCACAGATACGCAGTATTTT; CDR3aa: CASSRRTGKRTDTQYF
j_gene: TRBJ1-5; abundance: few; d_gene: NA; v_gene: TRBV20-1; len: 17; CDR3nt: TGCAGTGCTAGTCAGCAGCAGGGTCGATATAGCAATCAGCCCCAGCATTTT; CDR3aa: CSASQQQGRYSNQPQHF
j_gene: TRBJ2-2; abundance: NA; d_gene: TRBD1; v_gene: TRBV5-4; len: 17; CDR3nt: TGTGCCAGCAGCTCCAAACCCGGGACAGCGAACACCGGGGAGCTGTTTTTT; CDR3aa: CASSSKPGTANTGELFF
j_gene: TRBJ1-6; abundance: NA; d_gene: NA; v_gene: TRBV11-3; len: 13; CDR3nt: TGTGCCAGCAGCTTAGATCGGGGTTCACCCCTCCACTTT; CDR3aa: CASSLDRGSPLHF
j_gene: TRBJ2-1; abundance: NA; d_gene: NA; v_gene: TRBV3-1/TRBV3-2; len: 14; CDR3nt: TGTGCCAGCAGCATCAGCGGGCGTCACAATGAGCAGTTCTTC; CDR3aa: CASSISGRHNEQFF
j_gene: TRBJ1-2; abundance: NA; d_gene: NA; v_gene: TRBV2; len: 14; CDR3nt: TGTGCCAGCAGTGAAGCGGCGGCCCGTGGTGGCTACACCTTC; CDR3aa: CASSEAAARGGYTF
j_gene: TRBJ1-2; abundance: NA; d_gene: NA; v_gene: TRBV6-1; len: 15; CDR3nt: TGTGCCAGCAGTGAATTGACAGGTCCTAACTATGGCTACACCTTC; CDR3aa: CASSELTGPNYGYTF
j_gene: TRBJ2-1; abundance: NA; d_gene: TRBD2; v_gene: TRBV5-1; len: 15; CDR3nt: TGCGCCAGCATGGTAGCGGGGGGGACTTACAATGAGCAGTTCTTC; CDR3aa: CASMVAGGTYNEQFF
j_gene: TRBJ2-7; abundance: NA; d_gene: NA; v_gene: TRBV2; len: 13; CDR3nt: TGTGCCAGCCCAGGGGCCGCGGCCTACGAGCAGTACTTC; CDR3aa: CASPGAAAYEQYF
j_gene: TRBJ2-3; abundance: NA; d_gene: NA; v_gene: TRBV5-1; len: 13; CDR3nt: TGCGCCAGCAGCTTGGCGGGATCAGATACGCAGTATTTT; CDR3aa: CASSLAGSDTQYF
j_gene: TRBJ1-2; abundance: NA; d_gene: TRBD1; v_gene: TRBV4-3; len: 15; CDR3nt: TGCGCCAGCAGCCAGCGGGACAGGGCCAACTATGGCTACACCTTC; CDR3aa: CASSQRDRANYGYTF
j_gene: TRBJ2-1; abundance: NA; d_gene: TRBD2; v_gene: TRBV7-2; len: 16; CDR3nt: TGTGCCAGCAGCTTAAGGGCGGATAGCGGGATCAATGAGCAGTTCTTC; CDR3aa: CASSLRADSGINEQFF
j_gene: TRBJ1-4; abundance: NA; d_gene: NA; v_gene: TRBV19; len: 13; CDR3nt: TGTGCCAGTAGTACGGTCCCAACCGGAAAACTGTTTTTT; CDR3aa: CASSTVPTGKLFF
j_gene: TRBJ2-4; abundance: NA; d_gene: TRBD2; v_gene: TRBV5-6; len: 16; CDR3nt: TGTGCCAGCAGCTTGACTAGCGGGTTACAGGGGAACATTCAGTACTTC; CDR3aa: CASSLTSGLQGNIQYF
j_gene: TRBJ2-3; abundance: NA; d_gene: TRBD2; v_gene: TRBV14; len: 14; CDR3nt: TGTGCCAGACCTAGCGGGGGATACACAGATACGCAGTATTTT; CDR3aa: CARPSGGYTDTQYF
j_gene: TRBJ2-3; abundance: NA; d_gene: NA; v_gene: TRBV24-1; len: 16; CDR3nt: TGTGCCACCAGTGGCCCCATAGGGACTAGCACAGATACGCAGTATTTT; CDR3aa: CATSGPIGTSTDTQYF
j_gene: TRBJ2-5; abundance: NA; d_gene: NA; v_gene: TRBV7-9; len: 14; CDR3nt: TGTGCCAGCAGCCGACTAGGAGCGGTGGAGACCCAGTACTTC; CDR3aa: CASSRLGAVETQYF
j_gene: TRBJ1-2; abundance: NA; d_gene: NA; v_gene: TRBV7-2; len: 15; CDR3nt: TGTGCCAGCAGCTTAGAGGGGGAGGGGCGAGGTGGCTACACCTTC; CDR3aa: CASSLEGEGRGGYTF
j_gene: TRBJ2-7; abundance: NA; d_gene: NA; v_gene: TRBV29-1; len: 11; CDR3nt: TGCAGCGCGGAAGAGTCTTACGAGCAGTACTTC; CDR3aa: CSAEESYEQYF
j_gene: TRBJ1-3; abundance: NA; d_gene: TRBD1; v_gene: TRBV9; len: 17; CDR3nt: TGTGCCAGCAGCGTAGCATTCGGGACAGCCACTGGAAACACCATATATTTT; CDR3aa: CASSVAFGTATGNTIYF
j_gene: TRBJ2-2; abundance: NA; d_gene: NA; v_gene: TRBV24-1; len: 16; CDR3nt: TGTGCCACCAGTGATCACAGGGGGGGAAACACCGGGGAGCTGTTTTTT; CDR3aa: CATSDHRGGNTGELFF